What follows are 12 T cell receptor beta chains derived from one specimen sequenced in a study of OX40 agonist ivuxolimab in advanced cancers. Assay: immunoSEQ multiplex PCR; the TCRdb copy retains only in-frame clones and omits some. This sample carries 50,000 to 55,000 clones, approximately 90% of them seen once, and the ten largest clones take 9.5% to 13%. Here the sequenced sample was CD4+ or CD8+ T cells sorted from blood, taken in a trial of the OX40 agonist ivuxolimab. These receptors all come from an adult with an advanced solid tumor such as melanoma, head and neck, liver or kidney cancer.

In its sample, this clone was seen once. V usage is TRBV11-2 and J usage is TRBJ2-5; 12 bases are a match to TRBD2. V shed 5 bases, J shed 5 bases, and the junction held 3 bases outside the gene matches. Germline CDR1 is SGHAT and CDR2 is FQNNGV. The CDR3 has 14 residues. In DNA form, the CDR3 reads TGTGCCAGCAGCCAGCTAGCGGGGGGGGAGACCCAGTACTTC. Translation gives CASSQLAGGETQYF.

This sequence joins TRBV5-1 and TRBJ1-4; D ambiguous. Trimming cost V 4 bases and J 3 bases, with 10 bases left between them. In germline, CDR1 is SGHRS, CDR2 YFSETQ. This CDR3 region has 14 residues. CDR3: CASSPGGANEKLFF. CDR3 coding DNA: TGCGCCAGCAGCCCCGGTGGGGCTAATGAAAAACTGTTTTTT.

The CDR3 bases are TGTGCCAGCAGCCGAGCGGGAGTGGGGCTAGAGCAGTACTTC. It specifies CASSRAGVGLEQYF. The rearrangement links TRBV5-5 to TRBJ2-7; TRBD2 aligns across 8 bases. The CDR3 is 14 residues long. V shed 4 bases, J shed 7 bases, and the junction held 10 bases outside the gene matches. Germline V gene sequence: CDR1 SGHKS, CDR2 YYEKEE (reference sequence).

The chain employs TRBV28 and TRBJ2-1; D uncertain. This CDR3 is built from 12 residues. Between the trimmed V and J ends, which lost 3 bases and 9 bases, there was a span of 9 bases. Germline CDR1 MDHEN, CDR2 SYDVKM. The CDR3 sequence is CASSFGSGEQFF. DNA for the CDR3: TGTGCCAGCAGTTTTGGTTCCGGTGAGCAGTTCTTC.

V usage is TRBV30 and J usage is TRBJ1-1, with TRBD1 identical over 9 bases. Losses at the gene ends were 4 bases for V and 5 bases for J; bases not matched to a gene: 8. The germline gives CDR1 GTSNPN, CDR2 SVGIG (reference sequence). The length of the CDR3 is 14 residues. DNA of the CDR3: TGTGCCTGGATCGAACAGGGGGCAAGGACTGAAGCTTTCTTT. Its protein is CAWIEQGARTEAFF.

This chain connects TRBV6-1 to TRBJ1-4, with 7 nucleotides matching TRBD1. Germline-derived CDR1 and CDR2 are MNHNS and SASEGT. There are 15 residues in the CDR3. J gave up 4 bases and V 1 base, and 3 bases lay outside the gene matches. The DNA for the CDR3 is TGTGCCAGCAGTGAAGGACAGGGAGTTAATGAAAAACTGTTTTTT. This translates into CASSEGQGVNEKLFF.

J is TRBJ2-2 and V is TRBV7-3, with D unresolved. Germline lookup yields CDR1 SGHTA and CDR2 FQGTGA. Trimming removed 5 bases from V and 2 bases from J, with 9 bases in between. The CDR3 covers 14 residues. The DNA for the CDR3 is TGTGCCAGCAGCCCGGAGCCCAACACCGGGGAGCTGTTTTTT. Translated, it gives CASSPEPNTGELFF.

The chain recombines TRBV10-3 with TRBJ1-2; D ambiguous. V shed 5 bases and J shed 0 bases, with 16 bases lying between them. The CDR3 has 16 residues. Germline lookup yields CDR1 ENHRY and CDR2 SYGVKD. CDR3 coding DNA: TGTGCCATCAGTCCTCTAGGGCCCCGAGCTAACTATGGCTACACCTTC. As protein: CAISPLGPRANYGYTF.

The chain couples TRBV6-5 to TRBJ1-3; the D gene is possibly TRBD1 (5 bases). Germline values: CDR1 MNHEY, CDR2 SVGAGI. The CDR3 sequence is 15 residues long. Between the trimmed V and J ends, which lost 0 bases and 2 bases, there was a span of 8 bases. The CDR3 loop is CASSYSPGAGNTIYF. The CDR3 coding sequence is TGTGCCAGCAGTTACTCCCCGGGGGCTGGAAACACCATATATTTT.

V usage is TRBV30 and J usage is TRBJ2-7, with a weak D call TRBD1 (6 bases). CDR1 and CDR2 from the germline V gene are GTSNPN and SVGIG (reference sequence). The CDR3 extends over 14 amino acids. V was shortened by 5 bases and J by 1 base, with 15 bases between the two germline ends. The CDR3, as DNA: TGTGCCTGGGAACGGACAAGGGGGTCCTACGAGCAGTACTTC. It is translated as CAWERTRGSYEQYF.

This chain links TRBV28 with TRBJ1-2; no firm D call. V lost 2 bases to trimming and J lost 4 bases, with 11 bases between them. The germline CDR1 and CDR2 sequences are MDHEN and SYDVKM. The CDR3 has 14 residues. The CDR3 region is CASSLDSSAYGYTF. The DNA of the CDR3 is TGTGCCAGCAGTTTAGATTCCTCCGCCTATGGCTACACCTTC.

This sequence joins TRBV29-1 and TRBJ2-7, with D perhaps TRBD1 or TRBD2 (5 bases each). The CDR3 runs to 15 residues. Germline V gene sequence: CDR1 SQVTM, CDR2 ANQGSEA. Trimming removed 3 bases from V and 6 bases from J, with 21 bases in between. In DNA form, the CDR3 reads TGCAGCGTTGATCAACCGCAGGGAGACGTTCGCGAGCAGTACTTC. Amino acid sequence: CSVDQPQGDVREQYF.